This T cell receptor (beta chain) was identified during a study of blood T cell repertoires in COVID-19. Study overall: Samples came from the United States, Italy and Spain, spanning acute and convalescent COVID-19. Sources were T cells, B-cell-depleted T cells, or PBMCs; the material itself was cDNA or gDNA.

Germline CDR1 is SGHTA and CDR2 is FQGNSA. The ends were cut back, 6 bases at V and 3 bases at J, with 20 bases in the middle. The CDR3 spans 16 residues. Only in-frame clones appear in the TCRdb table, and some are missing; sequencing was by immunoSEQ multiplex PCR. Among some 150,000 clones, 70% to 90% were seen once, and the ten largest hold more than 2%. V is TRBV7-2 and J is TRBJ1-2; perhaps TRBD1 as D (5 bases). The TCR originated in a woman in her 70s with acute or convalescent COVID-19. The sequenced material came from peripheral blood. The DNA of the CDR3 is TGTGCCAGCAGGTTTGCCGCGGCGGGGCAAGACTATGGCTACACCTTC. Its protein product is CASRFAAAGQDYGYTF.